One TCR beta chain is described in this entry. This clonotype has ten or more counts. It lacks a known antigen. Base quality data are lacking; no much larger clone is found one base away. Via the germline V gene, CDR1 is SNHLY and CDR2 FYNNEI. Inclusive of the bounding cysteine and phenylalanine, the CDR3 is 15 residues long. CDR3 DNA is the only sequence kept; it has 45 bases, read in frame from the first base. V loses 6 bases at its end and J loses 7 bases; junction bases beyond the gene matches: 7. The data originate from a study of Graves' ophthalmopathy and Graves' hyperthyroidism (dated by TCRdb to 2017 to 2018). About the full investigation: Peripheral blood was collected at initial diagnosis, prior to any treatment. The study used signatures of the TCR beta repertoire to tell Graves' ophthalmopathy apart from Graves' hyperthyroidism and to predict which patients would progress to ophthalmopathy. In total, under 150 blood samples were TCR-sequenced: 40 to 45 ophthalmopathy, roughly 77 hyperthyroidism and roughly 17 hyperthyroidism-to-ophthalmopathy patients. To explore V-J signatures that separate ophthalmopathy from hyperthyroidism, a discovery set of about 96 patients was enrolled, consisting of 43 with ophthalmopathy and around 57 with stable hyperthyroidism. For independent validation, a separate cohort was made up of some 18 hyperthyroidism patients plus 17 patients who later progressed from hyperthyroidism to ophthalmopathy. In roughly six hyperthyroidism patients, the T-cell repertoires found in thyroid tissue were compared with those found in blood. After sampling, hyperthyroidism patients received methimazole starting at 30 mg daily, and ophthalmopathy patients received high-dose intravenous methylprednisolone. The approximately 90 discovery patients were divided at random into training and test sets in a 7:3 ratio. General findings and caveats noted by the study authors: Most expanded thyroid clonotypes with frequency above 0.001 were also detected in blood, suggesting blood repertoires may reflect the thyroid immune response. In validation, the model predicted ophthalmopathy progression with about 70% sensitivity and less than 80% specificity; 12 predicted patients were CT-confirmed with GO in a median of roughly 6.8 months. In cross-validation, the 13-signature model distinguished ophthalmopathy from stable hyperthyroidism with approximately 88% sensitivity and nearly 82% specificity, and in the test set the corresponding values were approximately 80% and 68%. Sample size was not predetermined statistically, and investigators were not blinded to group allocation.

For repertoire sequencing, the TCR beta CDR3 regions were amplified from RNA transcripts. A first-round RT-PCR used HTBI primers with the Qiagen OneStep RT-PCR kit, followed by a second-round multiplex PCR, size selection and purification. Libraries were sequenced on an Illumina HiSeq2000 using paired-end 100 bp reads. As for the authors' bioinformatics: SOAPnuke was used to process the reads, throwing out any read that had adapters, had uncalled bases, had a mean Phred below 15, or lacked an exact constant-primer or identifier match. COPE v1.2.5 was used to merge high-quality paired reads. Each unique nucleotide sequence was treated as a clonotype, and MiTCR v1.1 was used to align the clonotypes to the IMGT TRB V, D and J references. The analysis was limited to V-J combinations with a frequency above 0.0001, which together covered 98% to 99.2% of repertoires. For each V-J combination, a TCR clonal expansion and chaos score was defined as the ratio of F50 clonal expansion to chaos observed in the TCRdist matrix. Welch's t-statistics and random forest were used to reduce the features to approximately 13 V-J combinations, which were then used as input to a naive Bayes classifier. The similarity between thyroid and blood repertoires was quantified using the Morisita-Horn index. The public sequencing data were trimmed at Q25 with fastp and processed into clonotypes with MiXCR by TCRdb, which kept only in-frame beta chains. Rows with a matching CDR3 protein are joined into one entry that keeps the most common DNA and genes. TCRdb assigned the V and J calls; the authors' analysis was not used. The sample table holds 350,000 to 400,000 distinct CDR3 sequences, of which approximately 20% were seen once. Of the sample, 1.6% is held by the ten largest clones.

The ophthalmopathy patients had moderately to severely active disease, with a Clinical Activity Score of 3 or higher, a NOSPECS grade of 4 or higher, and a disease duration of less than 3 months. Anyone with other autoimmune diseases, uncontrolled infections, pregnancy or lactation was excluded from the study. Clinical symptoms, serum thyroxine, TRAb, thyroid ultrasound and orbital computed tomography formed the basis of the diagnosis. PBMCs were isolated from approximately 10 ml of fresh peripheral blood by Ficoll-Paque density gradient centrifugation. Total RNA was extracted with Trizol reagent and quality-checked on an Agilent 2100 Bioanalyzer.

The origin of this receptor is a woman aged 18-29 years with Graves' ophthalmopathy. Donor details come from another sample of the same person, matched by shared clones. The chain is made from TRBV2 and TRBJ2-4, and 12 junction bases match TRBD2. Sequencing was performed on peripheral blood. The DNA sequence is TGTGCCAGCAGCCGACTAGCGGGAGTGATGAACATTCAGTACTTC. Translated, this is CASSRLAGVMNIQYF.